The 26 T cell receptor beta chains below were found in one sample sequenced in a study of a mutant IDH1 vaccine in newly diagnosed glioma. Their antigens remain unidentified. Libraries were prepared by immunoSEQ multiplex PCR; TCRdb keeps only in-frame clonotypes and omits some of them. The sample contains about 81,000 clones, almost 85% of which appear only once. Noted time point: week 23, last vaccination. The study gave 300 ug of mutant IDH1 20-mer peptide per vaccine dose, with topical imiquimod. This material consisted of PBMCs, taken from a glioma patient whose treatment included an IDH1 peptide vaccine. These receptor sequences come from a man aged 25-45 years with glioma. Some clones in this sample may be carry-over from other donors' samples.

The chain combines TRBV28 with TRBJ1-5, with D perhaps TRBD1 (5 bases). Trimming shortened V by 5 bases and J by 6 bases, and 11 bases separated the two germline ends. The CDR3 has 13 amino acids. Germline loops: CDR1 MDHEN, CDR2 SYDVKM. DNA of the CDR3: TGTGCCAGCAGTACAGGAGGGGTTCAGCCCCAGCATTTT. Translation: CASSTGGVQPQHF.

V and J are TRBV28 and TRBJ1-4; a possible D gene is TRBD1 (5 bases). The CDR3 has 16 amino acids. V was clipped by 6 bases and J by 0 bases, with 14 bases between them. CDR1 and CDR2 from the germline V gene are MDHEN and SYDVKM. CDR3 region: CASSPGHFATNEKLFF. The CDR3 DNA follows: TGTGCCAGCAGCCCTGGACATTTTGCAACTAATGAAAAACTGTTTTTT.

This chain joins TRBV5-8 and TRBJ2-4; no clear D gene. Trimming took 0 bases from V and 5 from J, leaving 6 bases between them. Per the germline V gene, CDR1 is SGHTS and CDR2 is YDEGEE. The length of the CDR3 is 13 residues. CDR3 in amino acids: CASSLGLENIQYF. In DNA form, the CDR3 reads TGTGCCAGCAGCTTGGGTCTGGAAAACATTCAGTACTTC. The full variable domain, its missing parts supplied by reference TRBV5-8 and TRBJ2-4, is EAGVTQSPTHLIKTRGQQATLRCSPISGHTSVYWYQQALGLGLQFLLWYDEGEERNRGNFPPRFSGRQFPNYSSELNVNALELEDSALYLCASSLGLENIQYFGAGTRLSVL.

The CDR3 loop is CASSLGQGGNEQFF. CDR3 nucleotides: TGTGCCAGCAGCCTTGGGCAGGGAGGGAATGAGCAGTTCTTC. The chain combines TRBV7-9 with TRBJ2-1, with 7 nucleotides matching TRBD2. Trimming removed 5 bases from V and 7 bases from J; junction bases left unmatched: 8. The CDR3 contains 14 residues. CDR1 and CDR2 (germline): SEHNR, FQNEAQ (reference sequence).

V usage is TRBV11-2 and J usage is TRBJ1-3; 9 bases align to TRBD1. CDR1 is SGHAT, CDR2 FQNNGV, per germline. J was trimmed by 2 bases and V by 5 bases; bases with no gene match: 4. The CDR3 runs to 15 residues. This chain's CDR3 is CASSTRQGAGNTIYF. The CDR3 DNA sequence: TGTGCCAGCAGCACCCGACAGGGGGCTGGAAACACCATATATTTT.

This clone was counted a single time. The chain has TRBV4-2 and TRBJ2-3; D unresolved. V lost 1 base to trimming and J lost 5 bases, with 7 bases between them. CDR1 is LGHNA, CDR2 YNFKEQ, per germline. This CDR3 is 13 amino acids long. The CDR3 nucleotides read TGTGCCAGCAGCCAAGTTCGGAAAGATACGCAGTATTTT. Translating gives CASSQVRKDTQYF.

CDR3 region: CASSSRLRDLSYNEQFF. The CDR3 bases are TGTGCCAGCAGCTCACGTCTTCGGGACCTCTCCTACAATGAGCAGTTCTTC. The rearrangement uses TRBV7-6 and TRBJ2-1, with D tentatively TRBD1 or TRBD2 (5 bases each). The CDR3 runs 17 residues. Trimming stripped 4 bases from V and 0 bases from J, with 16 bases between. CDR1 and CDR2 from the germline V gene are SGHVS and FNYEAQ. Looking up the rest from reference TRBV7-6 and TRBJ2-1 gives the full variable domain: GAGVSQSPRYKVTKRGQDVALRCDPISGHVSLYWYRQALGQGPEFLTYFNYEAQQDKSGLPNDRFSAERPEGSISTLTIQRTEQRDSAMYRCASSSRLRDLSYNEQFFGPGTRLTVL.

The chain uses TRBV28 and TRBJ1-2, with D possibly being TRBD1 (5 bases). V was cut by 5 bases and J by 8 bases, with 12 bases left in between. Germline loops: CDR1 MDHEN, CDR2 SYDVKM. The CDR3 contains 12 residues. The CDR3 nucleotides are TGTGCCAGCAGTCGACAGACAGAGGGCTACACCTTC. Translated, it gives CASSRQTEGYTF.

The chain joins TRBV18 to TRBJ2-1; 11 positions match TRBD2. After removal of 3 bases from V and 4 bases from J, the junction contained 5 bases not matched to a gene. Germline V gene sequence: CDR1 KGHSH, CDR2 LQKENI. CDR3 length: 16 residues. The CDR3 region is CASSPPSGGHYNEQFF. In nucleotides, the CDR3 is TGTGCCAGCTCACCCCCTAGCGGGGGGCATTACAATGAGCAGTTCTTC.

The V call is TRBV4-3, the J call TRBJ2-3; unclear D gene. The ends were cut back, 0 bases at V and 4 bases at J, with 5 bases in the middle. CDR3 length: 13 amino acids. CDR1 and CDR2 (germline): LGHNA, YSLEER. As DNA, the CDR3 is TGCGCCAGCAGCCAAGAAGCCTCAGATACGCAGTATTTT. Its protein is CASSQEASDTQYF.

The chain carries TRBV6-1 and TRBJ1-3; D is unclear. The germline V gene encodes CDR1 MNHNS and CDR2 SASEGT. V lost 1 base and J 0 bases, leaving 19 bases between the germline ends. This CDR3 has 19 residues. CDR3 sequence reads: CASSEGYAGSVGSGNTIYF. The CDR3 coding sequence is TGTGCCAGCAGTGAAGGGTACGCAGGATCCGTAGGCTCTGGAAACACCATATATTTT.

The rearrangement joins TRBV11-2 to TRBJ2-7; no reliable D call. The germline CDR1 and CDR2 sequences are SGHAT and FQNNGV. The CDR3 contains 12 residues. The V gene lost 1 base and the J gene lost 1 base, with 2 bases spanning the gap. In DNA, the CDR3 is TGTGCCAGCAGCTTAGGGTCCTACGAGCAGTACTTC. Translating it yields CASSLGSYEQYF.

This clone came up once. J is TRBJ2-1 and V is TRBV14; D unresolved. CDR1 is SGHDN and CDR2 is FVKESK in the germline V gene. CDR3 size: 14 residues. Trimming shortened V by 7 bases and J by 8 bases, and 18 bases separated the two germline ends. The CDR3 spells CASNPTNVNHEQFF. For the CDR3, the DNA is TGTGCCAGCAACCCGACGAATGTTAACCATGAGCAGTTCTTC.

This clone was detected only once. The rearrangement uses TRBV30 and TRBJ2-5, with 7 nucleotides matching TRBD2. Germline V gene data show CDR1 as GTSNPN and CDR2 as SVGIG (reference sequence). This CDR3 comprises 13 residues. Trimming cost V 0 bases and J 2 bases; bases outside gene matches: 0. The CDR3 reads CAWSVGGQETQYF. In DNA form, the CDR3 reads TGTGCCTGGAGTGTGGGGGGGCAAGAGACCCAGTACTTC. Complete variable domain (other parts from reference TRBV30 and TRBJ2-5): SQTIHQWPATLVQPVGSPLSLECTVEGTSNPNLYWYRQAAGRGLQLLFYSVGIGQISSEVPQNLSASRPQDRQFILSSKKLLLSDSGFYLCAWSVGGQETQYFGPGTRLLVL.

To note about this clone: Other DNA sequences from this sample encode an identical CDR3 as well. The rearrangement links TRBV2 to TRBJ1-5, with a tentative D call TRBD1 (6 bases). CDR1 and CDR2 (germline): SNHLY, FYNNEI. Between the trimmed V and J ends, which lost 5 bases and 7 bases, there was a span of 12 bases. The CDR3 is made up of 13 amino acids. The CDR3 DNA follows: TGTGCCAGCAGTCTAGGGGGGGGACAGCCCCAGCATTTT. Translation: CASSLGGGQPQHF.

V usage is TRBV7-9 and J usage is TRBJ1-5; D gene unclear. Germline CDR1 is SEHNR and CDR2 is FQNEAQ (reference sequence). V lost 5 bases and J lost 4, with 9 bases in between. The length of the CDR3 is 13 residues. Written as DNA, the CDR3 is TGTGCCAGCAGCCGGGAGAGTAATCAGCCCCAGCATTTT. Translating it yields CASSRESNQPQHF.

This chain uses TRBV7-9 with TRBJ2-7; D gene ambiguous. Trimming removed 5 bases from V and 4 bases from J, with 15 bases in between. This CDR3 is 14 amino acids long. Germline assignment: CDR1 SEHNR and CDR2 FQNEAQ (reference sequence). The CDR3 loop reads CASSPTWVGYEQYF. The CDR3 DNA follows: TGTGCCAGCAGCCCGACGTGGGTGGGGTACGAGCAGTACTTC.

The V call is TRBV28, the J call TRBJ1-2, with a weak D call TRBD1 (5 bases). The V gene lost 6 bases and the J gene lost 0 bases, with 14 bases spanning the gap. The CDR3 sequence is 15 residues long. Germline V gene sequence: CDR1 MDHEN, CDR2 SYDVKM. The CDR3 sequence: CASSRWDGTNYGYTF. The CDR3 region has the DNA TGTGCCAGCAGCCGATGGGACGGTACTAACTATGGCTACACCTTC.

J is TRBJ2-7 and V is TRBV27, with TRBD2 identical over 7 bases. The ends lost 2 bases at V and 4 bases at J; junction bases unmatched: 11. CDR3 length: 16 residues. Germline CDR1 MNHEY, CDR2 SMNVEV (reference sequence). CDR3 protein: CASSLSGAGNLYEQYF. The DNA of the CDR3 is TGTGCCAGCAGTTTAAGCGGGGCGGGAAACCTATACGAGCAGTACTTC.

The V gene is TRBV23-1, the J gene TRBJ2-7; D may be TRBD1 (6 bases). TRBV23-1 is assigned to the ORF class and has an uncertain function. Trimming removed 2 bases from V and 6 bases from J, with 20 bases in between. CDR3 length: 16 residues. CDR3 bases: TGCGCCAGCAGTCAAATGGTCCAGGGGAATCGTTTCGAGCAGTACTTC. It yields the protein CASSQMVQGNRFEQYF.

This clone was seen repeatedly, ten times or more. Other DNA sequences within the sample encode an identical CDR3. The chain uses TRBV9 and TRBJ2-7; D not resolved. The V and J ends lost 2 bases and 2 bases respectively, with 11 bases between them. The germline V gene encodes CDR1 SGDLS and CDR2 YYNGEE. This CDR3 is 14 amino acids long. CDR3 amino acids: CASSVQGVPYEQYF. In DNA, the CDR3 is TGTGCCAGCAGCGTCCAAGGAGTCCCCTACGAGCAGTACTTC.

The chain combines TRBV10-2 with TRBJ1-1, with 7 nucleotides matching TRBD1. V lost 7 bases, J lost 4 bases, and 6 bases stayed unmatched. The CDR3 is 13 residues long. Germline V gives CDR1 WSHSY, CDR2 SAAADI. The CDR3 nucleotides read TGCGCCAGCACCCTGCAGGGGGGCACTGAAGCTTTCTTT. Residues: CASTLQGGTEAFF.

The chain has TRBV6-1 and TRBJ2-2, with 8 bases lining up with TRBD2. The CDR3 totals 15 residues. CDR1 is MNHNS and CDR2 is SASEGT in the germline V gene. V trimming: 5 bases; J trimming: 0 bases; junction bases outside the gene matches: 2. DNA of the CDR3: TGTGCCAGCAGTACTAGCGGCGCGAACACCGGGGAGCTGTTTTTT. Protein sequence: CASSTSGANTGELFF.

This chain uses TRBV7-3 with TRBJ1-1; 12 nucleotides match TRBD1. V shed 0 bases, J shed 7 bases, and the junction held 3 bases outside the gene matches. The CDR3 is 15 amino acids. CDR1 is SGHTA and CDR2 is FQGTGA in the germline V gene. The CDR3 spells CASSLTGTGGDEAFF. In nucleotides, the CDR3 is TGTGCCAGCAGCTTAACTGGGACAGGGGGCGATGAAGCTTTCTTT.

The chain recombines TRBV27 with TRBJ1-6, with unresolved D. CDR1 is MNHEY and CDR2 is SMNVEV in the germline V gene (reference sequence). V lost 6 bases and J 0 bases, leaving 18 bases between the germline ends. This CDR3 spans 18 amino acids. In DNA form, the CDR3 reads TGTGCCAGCAGCACATCATGGGGAACGAGCTCCTATAATTCACCCCTCCACTTT. It yields the protein CASSTSWGTSSYNSPLHF.

The chain has TRBV28 and TRBJ1-1; the D is unclear. Trimming shortened V by 1 base and J by 10 bases, and 10 bases separated the two germline ends. CDR3 size: 12 residues. Germline loops: CDR1 MDHEN, CDR2 SYDVKM. CDR3 in DNA: TGTGCCAGCAGTTTATCCCAAGAGGGAGCTTTCTTT. Translating gives CASSLSQEGAFF.